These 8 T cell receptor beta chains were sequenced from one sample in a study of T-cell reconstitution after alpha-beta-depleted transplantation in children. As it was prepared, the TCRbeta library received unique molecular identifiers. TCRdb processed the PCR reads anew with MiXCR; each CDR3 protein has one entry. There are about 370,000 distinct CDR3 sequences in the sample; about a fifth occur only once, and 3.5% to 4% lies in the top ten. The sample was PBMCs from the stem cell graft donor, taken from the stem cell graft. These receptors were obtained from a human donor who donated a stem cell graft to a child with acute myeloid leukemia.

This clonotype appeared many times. The CDR3 bases are TGTGCCAGCAGTTTGGTACTAGCGGGAGAGCAGTACTTC. This codes for CASSLVLAGEQYF. The chain uses TRBV12-3 or TRBV12-4 and TRBJ2-7, with 10 bases fitting TRBD2. The CDR3 runs 13 residues. V lost 3 bases to trimming and J lost 7 bases; unmatched junction nucleotides: 3.

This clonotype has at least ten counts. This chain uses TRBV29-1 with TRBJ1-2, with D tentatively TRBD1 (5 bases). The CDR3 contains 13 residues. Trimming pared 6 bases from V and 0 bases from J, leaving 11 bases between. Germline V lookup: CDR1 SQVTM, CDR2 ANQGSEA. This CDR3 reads CSVAQDSNYGYTF. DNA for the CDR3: TGCAGCGTCGCACAGGATTCTAACTATGGCTACACCTTC.

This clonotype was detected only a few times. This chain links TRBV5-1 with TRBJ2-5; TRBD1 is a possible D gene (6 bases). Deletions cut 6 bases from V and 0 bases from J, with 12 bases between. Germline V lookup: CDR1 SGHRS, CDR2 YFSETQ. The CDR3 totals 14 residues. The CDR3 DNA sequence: TGCGCCAGCAAAATGAGGACAGACCAAGAGACCCAGTACTTC. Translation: CASKMRTDQETQYF.

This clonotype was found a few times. The CDR3 DNA is TGTGCCAGCAGCTTAGAGGGCTCCAGGGCCCTCTACGAGCAGTACTTC. Translated: CASSLEGSRALYEQYF. The chain couples TRBV11-2 to TRBJ2-7; D possibly corresponds to TRBD1 (5 bases). The CDR3 is 16 residues long. Germline values: CDR1 SGHAT, CDR2 FQNNGV. V lost 0 bases and J 3 bases, leaving 15 bases between the germline ends.

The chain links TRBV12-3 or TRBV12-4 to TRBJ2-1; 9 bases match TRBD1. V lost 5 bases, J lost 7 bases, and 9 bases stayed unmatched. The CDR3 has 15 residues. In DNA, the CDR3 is TGTGCCAGCAGTGAAACGGGACAGGGTGTTAATGAGCAGTTCTTC. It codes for CASSETGQGVNEQFF.

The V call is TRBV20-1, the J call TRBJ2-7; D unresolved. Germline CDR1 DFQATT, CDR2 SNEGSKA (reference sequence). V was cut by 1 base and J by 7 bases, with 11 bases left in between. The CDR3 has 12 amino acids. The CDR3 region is CSARGKVSEQYF. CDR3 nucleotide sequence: TGCAGTGCTAGAGGAAAGGTTTCGGAGCAGTACTTC.

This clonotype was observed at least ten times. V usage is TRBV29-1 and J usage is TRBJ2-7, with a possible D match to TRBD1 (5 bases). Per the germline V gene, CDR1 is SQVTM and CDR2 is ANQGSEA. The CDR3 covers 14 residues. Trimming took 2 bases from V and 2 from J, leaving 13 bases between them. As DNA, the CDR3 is TGCAGCGTTGAATTGGCAGGACAAACCTACGAGCAGTACTTC. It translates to CSVELAGQTYEQYF.

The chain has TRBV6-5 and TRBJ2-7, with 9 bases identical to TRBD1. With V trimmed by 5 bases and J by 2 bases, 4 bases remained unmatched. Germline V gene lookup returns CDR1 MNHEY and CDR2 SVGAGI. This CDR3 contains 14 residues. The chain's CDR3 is CASSTRQGAYEQYF. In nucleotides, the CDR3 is TGTGCCAGCAGTACCCGACAGGGGGCCTACGAGCAGTACTTC.